This T cell receptor beta chain was documented in a study of HIV-infected patients and healthy controls. V gave up 6 bases and J gave up 3 bases, with 17 bases separating them. The CDR3 totals 15 residues. The V gene's germline CDR1 is MGHDK and CDR2 SYGVNS. The repertoire came from unfractionated whole blood and reflected all unsorted peripheral T cells. In this sample, this clonotype turned up a few times. The target antigen is unknown. Study-level points and caveats: Healthy controls shared more CDR3 sequences between individuals than HIV-infected patients did. Mean usage of eight alpha and eight beta V genes differed significantly in HIV-infected patients versus controls. The authors saw processing only sixteen HIV-infected individuals as a major limitation on generality.

400 to 550 ng RNA was reverse transcribed with alpha and beta constant-region primers. Alpha and beta chain libraries were made separately by chain-specific third strand synthesis with multiplexing indices. A single primer pair per chain amplified all rearrangements, with per-molecule barcodes. One entry per CDR3 protein, called by TCRdb with MiXCR from the 5' RACE reads. The table has about 12,000 distinct CDR3 sequences, about 10% seen once; the top ten hold 20% to 30%. The TCR comes from an adult with HIV infection. The donor label of this sample is uncertain. The source was blood, collected before antiretroviral therapy. The chain joins TRBV25-1 to TRBJ1-1; D is perhaps TRBD1 (6 bases). In DNA, the CDR3 is TGTGCCAGCAGAGCCACAGGGTCTCAGGACACTGAAGCTTTCTTT. It translates to CASRATGSQDTEAFF.